This paragraph covers one T cell receptor beta chain sequence. The material for each subset, its genomic DNA, was split evenly across several immunoSEQ plates. The protocol was immunoSEQ multiplex PCR, while the TCRdb copy is restricted to in-frame clones and leaves out a portion. The sample includes around 2.5 million clones, over 85% of them seen just once. The data stem from a study of shared clonotypes between healthy human individuals. CDR3 length: 14 amino acids. Germline CDR1 reads MNHEY; CDR2 reads SVGAGI. Trimming took off 5 bases at V and 2 bases at J, with 9 bases between the two ends. Healthy HIV-negative adults without recent acute infections or vaccinations served as donors. Partitioning of CD4+ cells yielded a CD45RA+ naive subset and a CD45RA-negative memory subset.

Input material: naive CD4+ T cells from PBMCs. Subset described: CD45RA+ positively selected. This chain uses TRBV6-5 with TRBJ2-2; possibly TRBD1 for D (6 bases). This sequence originates from a man between 18 and 29 years old in good health. Some clones in this sample may be carry-over from other donors' samples. The CDR3 is CASSRTVNTGELFF. The CDR3 DNA reads TGTGCCAGCAGTAGGACAGTAAACACCGGGGAGCTGTTTTTT.